This paragraph covers one T cell receptor beta chain sequence. Its antigen is not identified. These data are taken from a study of cytomegalovirus exposure and HLA in healthy donors. Study findings and constraints: Because they were indistinguishable, some V segments, including TRBV6-2 and TRBV6-3, were excluded.

The PCR made use of 60 Vbeta and 13 Jbeta primers. The data were produced by immunoSEQ multiplex PCR, yet TCRdb's version contains in-frame clones alone and is incomplete. The table has about 140,000 clones, almost 85% seen once. Unrecorded immune exposures were likely, despite nominal health at sampling. The CDR3 extends over 13 amino acids. V was cut by 2 bases and J by 5 bases, with 10 bases left in between. The germline V gene has CDR1 SGHRS and CDR2 YFSETQ. The receptor was isolated from a man aged 25 to 45 in good health and CMV-seropositive. This chain connects TRBV5-1 to TRBJ2-5; unclear D gene. What was sequenced was PBMCs. The CDR3 is CASSLALSETQYF. The CDR3 DNA is TGCGCCAGCAGCTTAGCATTGAGCGAGACCCAGTACTTC.